This is a list of T cell receptor beta chains from one sample in a study of T-cell reconstitution after alpha-beta-depleted transplantation in children. MiXCR, applied by TCRdb to the PCR reads, yields one record per CDR3 protein. Of about 230,000 distinct CDR3 sequences detected, approximately 9% appear once; the ten largest clones hold 5.5% to 8%. The material sequenced was PBMCs from the stem cell graft donor, taken from the stem cell graft. The receptors stem from a human donor who donated a stem cell graft to a child with acute lymphoblastic leukemia. The CDR3 runs from the conserved cysteine through the conserved F or W. The D gene is left open where the match is weak. Some rows have no size entry. The others give once, few or many, or a class for an expanded clone.

cdr3_length j_call v_call d_call clone_size cdr3_aa cdr3_nt
14 TRBJ2-2 TRBV7-9 TRBD2 many CARTASGVTGELFF TGTGCCAGGACCGCTAGCGGGGTCACCGGGGAGCTGTTTTTT
14 TRBJ1-6 TRBV15 NA many CATRIGQFDSPLHF TGTGCCACCAGGATAGGACAGTTTGATTCACCCCTCCACTTT
17 TRBJ1-5 TRBV20-1 TRBD1 NA CSATIQGDRGSNQPQHF TGCAGTGCTACAATCCAGGGGGATCGAGGGAGCAATCAGCCCCAGCATTTT
17 TRBJ2-1 TRBV12-3/TRBV12-4 NA many CASTPTLPGRRDNEQFF TGTGCCAGCACCCCAACACTACCGGGACGGAGAGACAATGAGCAGTTCTTC
16 TRBJ1-5 TRBV6-1 NA many CASRKYDPQGNQPQHF TGTGCCAGCAGGAAGTACGACCCACAGGGCAATCAGCCCCAGCATTTT
13 TRBJ2-3 TRBV12-3/TRBV12-4 NA few CASSPQAGDTQYF TGTGCCAGCAGTCCGCAGGCAGGAGATACGCAGTATTTT
14 TRBJ2-7 TRBV11-2 NA NA CASSLSSLTYEQYF TGTGCCAGCAGCTTATCGTCACTTACCTACGAGCAGTACTTC
13 TRBJ1-1 TRBV15 NA NA CATSLGGIAEAFF TGTGCCACCAGTCTCGGGGGCATCGCTGAAGCTTTCTTT
15 TRBJ2-6 TRBV7-9 NA NA CASSHPSSGANVLTF TGTGCCAGCAGCCACCCCAGCTCTGGGGCCAACGTCCTGACTTTC
13 TRBJ1-1 TRBV6-2/TRBV6-3 TRBD1 NA CASSYDRGREAFF TGTGCCAGCAGTTACGACAGGGGTAGAGAAGCTTTCTTT
12 TRBJ1-1 TRBV20-1 NA few CSASPLNTEAFF TGCAGTGCTAGCCCGCTGAACACTGAAGCTTTCTTT
15 TRBJ2-7 TRBV6-1 NA few CASSEGWGALYEQYF TGTGCCAGCAGTGAAGGCTGGGGGGCGTTGTACGAGCAGTACTTC
15 TRBJ2-7 TRBV4-2 TRBD2 NA CASSQELAGGPEQYF TGTGCCAGCAGCCAAGAGTTGGCGGGGGGGCCCGAGCAGTACTTC
14 TRBJ1-5 TRBV5-1 NA many CASSPGAQNQPQHF TGCGCCAGCAGCCCTGGGGCTCAGAATCAGCCCCAGCATTTT
15 TRBJ2-3 TRBV27 NA few CASSLSWTGTDTQYF TGTGCCAGCAGTTTATCTTGGACTGGCACAGATACGCAGTATTTT
15 TRBJ2-3 TRBV27 TRBD2 few CASSLTSGGGDTQYF TGTGCCAGCAGTTTGACTAGCGGGGGAGGGGATACGCAGTATTTT
16 TRBJ2-1 TRBV20-1 TRBD2 NA CSARAVSGGYGNEQFF TGCAGTGCTAGAGCTGTGTCGGGGGGATACGGGAATGAGCAGTTCTTC